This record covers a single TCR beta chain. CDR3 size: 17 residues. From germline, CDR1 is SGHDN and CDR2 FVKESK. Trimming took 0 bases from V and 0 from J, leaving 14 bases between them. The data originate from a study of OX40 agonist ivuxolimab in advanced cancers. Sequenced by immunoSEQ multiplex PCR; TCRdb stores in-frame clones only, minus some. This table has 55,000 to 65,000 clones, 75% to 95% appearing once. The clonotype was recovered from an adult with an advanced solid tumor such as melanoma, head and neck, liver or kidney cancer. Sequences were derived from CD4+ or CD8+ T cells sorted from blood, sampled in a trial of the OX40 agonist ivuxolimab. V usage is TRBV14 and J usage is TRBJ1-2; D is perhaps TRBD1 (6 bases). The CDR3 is CASSQDLAPGANYGYTF. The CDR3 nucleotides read TGTGCCAGCAGCCAAGATTTGGCCCCAGGGGCTAACTATGGCTACACCTTC.